These 21 T cell receptor beta chains share one sample of origin, sequenced in a study of T cells in Graves' hyperthyroidism and ophthalmopathy. Amplified TCR beta CDR3 regions came from RNA transcripts. HTBI primers were employed in a first-round RT-PCR of the TCR CDR3. One entry per CDR3 protein results from TCRdb running MiXCR on the multiplex PCR reads. Here the sample spans approximately 700,000 distinct CDR3 sequences, 40% to 55% being singletons. The sequenced sample was peripheral blood or thyroid tissue (not recorded which). The receptor source for this set is an adult man with Graves' disease, either hyperthyroidism or ophthalmopathy (not recorded which).

In the case of this clonotype: This may stem from a read error, because a much larger clone lies one nucleotide away. The chain links TRBV24-1 to TRBJ1-5; D gene unclear. Germline CDR1 and CDR2: KGHDR and SFDVKD. The CDR3 has 13 amino acids. This chain's CDR3 is CAISEAGSQPQHF. The DNA of the CDR3 is TGTGCCATCAGTGAAGCGGGGAGCCAGCCCCAGCATTTT.

This chain uses TRBV29-1 with TRBJ1-1, with a tentative D call TRBD1 (6 bases). Trimming removed 7 bases at V and 6 bases at J, with 18 bases between. The CDR3 contains 13 residues. Germline V lookup: CDR1 SQVTM, CDR2 ANQGSEA. DNA of the CDR3: TGCAGCGCGGAAACAGGGTTCGTTCCTGAAGCTTTCTTT. This sequence encodes CSAETGFVPEAFF.

This chain links TRBV6-1 with TRBJ1-5, with 7 bases aligning to TRBD1. This CDR3 region has 15 residues. Germline-derived CDR1 and CDR2 are MNHNS and SASEGT. The trim removed 5 bases at V and 2 bases at J, leaving 6 bases unmatched. Here the CDR3 reads CASSTNRGGNQPQHF. The CDR3 DNA reads TGTGCCAGCAGTACTAACAGGGGAGGCAATCAGCCCCAGCATTTT.

In regard to this clonotype: A much larger clone sits a single nucleotide away, making a read error possible. The chain is built from TRBV29-1 and TRBJ1-4; D not certain. CDR3 length equals 12 residues. Germline CDR1 and CDR2: SQVTM and ANQGSEA. DNA for the CDR3: TGCAGCGTTGAGGACGGTGGGGAAAAACTGCTTTTT. Its protein is CSVEDGGEKLLF.

This clonotype occurred many times. This sequence joins TRBV15 and TRBJ2-5; D gene unclear. The CDR3 covers 14 residues. CDR1 and CDR2 from the germline V gene are LNHNV and YYDKDF (reference sequence). Trimming stripped 0 bases from V and 0 bases from J, with 5 bases between. The CDR3, as DNA: TGTGCCACCAGCAGAGACAGGCACCAAGAGACCCAGTACTTC. It encodes CATSRDRHQETQYF.

This clonotype has at least ten counts. This chain connects TRBV27 to TRBJ2-7, with D perhaps TRBD2 (5 bases). Trimming took off 5 bases at V and 2 bases at J, with 16 bases between the two ends. This CDR3 has 15 amino acids. Germline V gene lookup returns CDR1 MNHEY and CDR2 SMNVEV (reference sequence). CDR3 nucleotides: TGTGCCAGCAGTCCCAGCGGATCTACGCCCTACGAGCAGTACTTC. Residues: CASSPSGSTPYEQYF.

Here the CDR3 DNA reads TGCGCCAGCAGTGTGTCAGGGATTATCACTGAAGCTTTCTTT. Protein product: CASSVSGIITEAFF. This chain joins TRBV10-2 and TRBJ1-1, with D possibly matching TRBD1 (5 bases). V was shortened by 4 bases and J by 4 bases, with 13 bases between the two germline ends. The CDR3 runs to 14 residues. Germline-derived CDR1 and CDR2 are WSHSY and SAAADI.

This clonotype occurred once. CDR3 in DNA: TGTGCCAGCACCTCGTTGGGGTCACCCCTCCACTTT. Translated, it gives CASTSLGSPLHF. The chain is built from TRBV7-9 and TRBJ1-6; D is uncertain. Germline V CDR1 and CDR2: SEHNR, FQNEAQ (reference sequence). CDR3 size: 12 residues. Trimming took 7 bases from V and 10 from J, leaving 11 bases between them.

This clonotype was seen more than once but under ten times. The chain joins TRBV11-2 to TRBJ2-7, with D possibly TRBD1 on 5 matching bases. CDR1 and CDR2 from the germline V gene are SGHAT and FQNNGV. The CDR3 is 14 residues long. Trimming stripped 2 bases from V and 3 bases from J, with 11 bases between. The CDR3 is CASSLWGPSYEQYF. The DNA for the CDR3 is TGTGCCAGCAGCTTATGGGGCCCGAGCTACGAGCAGTACTTC.

The chain uses TRBV7-9 and TRBJ2-7; TRBD2 aligns across 7 bases. V shed 2 bases, J shed 2 bases, and the junction held 6 bases outside the gene matches. CDR1 and CDR2 from the germline V gene are SEHNR and FQNEAQ (reference sequence). The CDR3 is 15 residues long. The DNA of the CDR3 is TGTGCCAGCAGCTTAAGGGGCGGGAGTCCCTACGAGCAGTACTTC. Translation gives CASSLRGGSPYEQYF.

The table lists this clonotype with a few counts. V and J are TRBV3-1 and TRBJ2-7, with 7 nucleotides matching TRBD2. Per the germline V gene, CDR1 is LGHDT and CDR2 is YNNKEL (reference sequence). V lost 0 bases and J lost 2; bases outside the gene matches: 4. The CDR3 runs to 15 residues. The CDR3 protein is CASSQDGGSAYEQYF. The CDR3, as DNA: TGTGCCAGCAGCCAAGACGGCGGGAGCGCCTACGAGCAGTACTTC.

This chain links TRBV20-1 with TRBJ2-7; D gene uncertain. The CDR3 extends over 12 amino acids. CDR1 and CDR2 from the germline V gene are DFQATT and SNEGSKA (reference sequence). V lost 0 bases and J 2 bases, leaving 5 bases between the germline ends. The CDR3 DNA reads TGCAGTGCTAGAGATTCGGCCTACGAGCAGTACTTC. Encoded protein: CSARDSAYEQYF.

This clonotype was detected ten times or more. The V and J genes are TRBV7-9 and TRBJ2-2; 7 bases match TRBD1. Trimming cost V 8 bases and J 4 bases; bases outside gene matches: 7. CDR3 length equals 14 residues. Germline lookup yields CDR1 SEHNR and CDR2 FQNEAQ (reference sequence). The CDR3 nucleotides are TGTGCCAGCTCCACGACAGGGCTCACCGGGGAGCTGTTTTTT. This translates into CASSTTGLTGELFF.

This clonotype was picked up many times. The V and J genes are TRBV29-1 and TRBJ2-5; 10 positions match TRBD1. This CDR3 has 13 residues. CDR1 SQVTM and CDR2 ANQGSEA come from the germline V gene. V gave up 6 bases and J gave up 5 bases; unmatched junction bases: 6. The CDR3 loop is CSVRQGAVETQYF. CDR3 in DNA: TGCAGCGTAAGACAGGGGGCAGTTGAGACCCAGTACTTC.

This clonotype was recorded at least ten times. The chain recombines TRBV7-9 with TRBJ1-4; TRBD1 agrees at 11 bases. V gave up 4 bases and J gave up 6 bases; unmatched junction bases: 7. The CDR3 runs 16 residues. Germline-derived CDR1 and CDR2 are SEHNR and FQNEAQ (reference sequence). The CDR3 DNA reads as TGTGCCAGCAGCTCTTATCCGGGACAGGGGGATGAAAAACTGTTTTTT. Translating gives CASSSYPGQGDEKLFF.

This clonotype was seen a single time. The chain is built from TRBV20-1 and TRBJ1-4; D is perhaps TRBD1 (6 bases). Germline CDR1 reads DFQATT; CDR2 reads SNEGSKA (reference sequence). CDR3 length: 13 amino acids. Here the CDR3 reads CRAEGGPREKLFF. The CDR3 DNA is TGCAGAGCGGAGGGGGGCCCTAGGGAAAAACTGTTTTTT.

This sequence joins TRBV20-1 and TRBJ1-6, with D maybe TRBD1 (6 bases). Germline CDR1 is DFQATT and CDR2 is SNEGSKA (reference sequence). V dropped 0 bases and J dropped 4 bases, with 13 bases sitting between them. CDR3 length equals 16 residues. CDR3 nucleotides: TGCAGTGCTAGAGATAATCGGGACATTTATAATTCACCCCTCCACTTT. Its translation is CSARDNRDIYNSPLHF.

This clonotype was seen ten or more times. This sequence joins TRBV7-8 and TRBJ1-6; D possibly corresponds to TRBD1 (5 bases). The CDR3 has 15 residues. Germline CDR1 is SGHVS and CDR2 is FQNEAQ. The germline V and J ends were trimmed by 2 bases and 10 bases, with 15 bases remaining between them. The CDR3 coding sequence is TGTGCCAGCAGCTTAACTTTTGGGGGAAGGTCACCCCTCCACTTT. Protein: CASSLTFGGRSPLHF. The variable domain in full, completed from reference TRBV7-8 and TRBJ1-6, reads GAGVSQSPRYKVAKRGQDVALRCDPISGHVSLFWYQQALGQGPEFLTYFQNEAQLDKSGLPSDRFFAERPEGSVSTLKIQRTQQEDSAVYLCASSLTFGGRSPLHFGNGTRLTVT.

This clonotype appeared many times. This chain links TRBV7-9 with TRBJ2-2; D is ambiguous. The V and J ends lost 2 bases and 0 bases respectively, with 7 bases between them. The CDR3 covers 15 residues. Germline CDR1 is SEHNR and CDR2 is FQNEAQ (reference sequence). CDR3 protein: CASSLLPTNTGELFF. In DNA form, the CDR3 reads TGTGCCAGCAGCTTACTACCAACGAACACCGGGGAGCTGTTTTTT.

This clonotype was counted between two and nine times. The chain carries TRBV2 and TRBJ1-1, with TRBD1 matching over 10 bases. J gave up 0 bases and V 5 bases, and 9 bases lay outside the gene matches. The CDR3 contains 17 residues. Germline V gene sequence: CDR1 SNHLY, CDR2 FYNNEI. The CDR3 DNA follows: TGTGCCAGCAGTTCCGGGACAGGGGTGCCTTTGAACACTGAAGCTTTCTTT. Translated: CASSSGTGVPLNTEAFF. Full variable domain (missing parts from reference TRBV2 and TRBJ1-1): EPEVTQTPSHQVTQMGQEVILRCVPISNHLYFYWYRQILGQKVEFLVSFYNNEISEKSEIFDDQFSVERPDGSNFTLKIRSTKLEDSAMYFCASSSGTGVPLNTEAFFGQGTRLTVV.

The J gene is TRBJ1-2, the V gene TRBV9; 9 bases fit TRBD1. The CDR3 is 14 amino acids. The V gene's germline CDR1 is SGDLS and CDR2 YYNGEE. V dropped 0 bases and J dropped 6; count of bases not matched to a gene: 3. This CDR3 is CASSVGQGGDGYTF. In DNA form, the CDR3 reads TGTGCCAGCAGCGTAGGACAGGGGGGGGATGGCTACACCTTC.